This T cell receptor beta chain came from a study of shared clonotypes between healthy human individuals. In the original analysis: Filtering was not the same, since immunoSEQ gave junction-only sequences without quality scores. Here immunoSEQ multiplex PCR was the method, and the copy in TCRdb shows in-frame clones only, minus some. V, J and clone size were drawn from that table, and D and trimming were deduced from the DNA. The sample has 2.3 million or so clones; 85% to 95% are singletons. The CDR3 has 14 residues. Trimming stripped 6 bases from V and 5 bases from J, with 16 bases between. Germline loops: CDR1 MGHDK, CDR2 SYGVNS. The CD4+ fraction was divided into a CD45RA+ naive subset and a CD45RA-negative memory subset. Comments on this clone: Its antigen is unidentified.

Points from the study as a whole: Naive subsets, compared against memory subsets, generally had larger estimated richness values.

The clonotype originates from a young man in good health. Some clones in this sample may be carry-over from other donors' samples. The chain recombines TRBV25-1 with TRBJ1-1; D perhaps matches TRBD1 (6 bases). The specimen was naive CD4+ T cells from PBMCs. Regarding subset: CD45RA+ positively selected. CDR3 protein: CASSKGGGVTEAFF. The CDR3 bases are TGTGCCAGCAGCAAGGGAGGGGGGGTGACTGAAGCTTTCTTT.